The next 30 T cell receptor beta chains were all read from a single sample in a study of read filtering for tumor transcriptome and immune sequencing. From approximately 430 ng of RNA, a library with molecular barcoded alpha/delta and beta/gamma adaptors was made. TCRdb itself ran the reads through MiXCR, one entry per CDR3 protein. The sample lists some 40,000 distinct CDR3 sequences; approximately 12% were seen once. The sequenced sample was a population of CD138-negative cells sorted from bone marrow. Receptors were obtained from a donor at least 40 years old with multiple myeloma.

This clonotype has a count of ten or more. The chain joins TRBV10-3 to TRBJ2-7, with 13 bases aligning to TRBD2. The CDR3 is 14 amino acids. The V gene end was trimmed by 10 bases and the J gene end by 7 bases; junction bases not matched to a gene: 10. CDR1 and CDR2 from the germline V gene are ENHRY and SYGVKD. CDR3 sequence (DNA): TGTGCCAGCCGGCCGGGACTAGCGGGGTTGGAGCAGTACTTC. Its translation: CASRPGLAGLEQYF.

This clonotype was recorded at least ten times. J is TRBJ2-1 and V is TRBV9; D unresolved. V lost 0 bases and J lost 0, with 10 bases in between. Looked up from germline, CDR1 is SGDLS and CDR2 is YYNGEE. The CDR3 is 16 amino acids. Here the CDR3 reads CASSVGASPSYNEQFF. The CDR3, as DNA: TGTGCCAGCAGCGTAGGCGCCTCACCCTCCTACAATGAGCAGTTCTTC.

This clonotype was detected ten times or more. The chain employs TRBV6-6 and TRBJ2-7; 7 nucleotides agree with TRBD1. The CDR3 totals 15 residues. V trimming: 5 bases; J trimming: 4 bases; junction bases outside the gene matches: 11. Germline CDR1 MNHNY, CDR2 SVGAGI (reference sequence). Here the CDR3 reads CASSGNPGQNYEQYF. The CDR3 nucleotides read TGTGCCAGCAGTGGAAACCCGGGACAGAATTACGAGCAGTACTTC.

The V and J genes are TRBV30 and TRBJ1-2, with D uncertain. V was shortened by 7 bases and J by 6 bases, with 12 bases between the two germline ends. The CDR3 has 11 residues. From germline, CDR1 is GTSNPN and CDR2 SVGIG (reference sequence). The CDR3 coding sequence is TGTGCCTTGACGCGTCGCGATGGCTACACCTTC. It yields the protein CALTRRDGYTF.

This clonotype was detected many times. V usage is TRBV2 and J usage is TRBJ1-5, with 7 bases aligning to TRBD1. In germline, CDR1 is SNHLY, CDR2 FYNNEI. This CDR3 is built from 12 residues. The V segment lost 5 bases and the J segment 11 bases; nucleotides outside the gene matches: 6. The CDR3 region has the DNA TGTGCCAGCAGTAAATGGACAGGATCCCAGCATTTT. The encoded protein is CASSKWTGSQHF.

With respect to this clonotype: Germline and junction disagree at one end, which may indicate a read error. The chain couples TRBV24-1 to TRBJ2-3, with D perhaps TRBD1 or TRBD2 (5 bases each). The germline V gene has CDR1 KGHDR and CDR2 SFDVKD. The CDR3 consists of 15 residues. The CDR3: CATSDLTGGTDMQYF. For the CDR3, the DNA is TGTGCCACCAGTGACTTAACAGGAGGCACAGATATGCAGTATTTT.

This clonotype was counted many times. CDR3 in amino acids: CASSAGGAAYNEQFF. CDR3 bases: TGTGCCAGCAGCGCTGGGGGGGCAGCCTACAATGAGCAGTTCTTC. The rearrangement uses TRBV7-2 and TRBJ2-1, with a weak D call TRBD2 (7 bases). The CDR3 has 15 residues. V dropped 5 bases and J dropped 2 bases, with 13 bases sitting between them. The germline CDR1 and CDR2 sequences are SGHTA and FQGNSA.

This clonotype showed up many times. The rearrangement links TRBV5-1 to TRBJ1-2; 10 bases are a match to TRBD1. Germline lookup yields CDR1 SGHRS and CDR2 YFSETQ. This CDR3 has 14 amino acids. The trim removed 3 bases at V and 6 bases at J, leaving 5 bases unmatched. Written as DNA, the CDR3 is TGCGCCAGCAGCTCCTGGACAGGGGGGAATGGCTACACCTTC. It translates to CASSSWTGGNGYTF. The variable domain in full, with the rest retrieved from reference TRBV5-1 and TRBJ1-2, is KAGVTQTPRYLIKTRGQQVTLSCSPISGHRSVSWYQQTPGQGLQFLFEYFSETQRNKGNFPGRFSGRQFSNSRSEMNVSTLELGDSALYLCASSSWTGGNGYTFGSGTRLTVV.

In the case of this clonotype: It is likely a read error: a sequence one base away is far more abundant. CDR3 loop: CASSSRGQGTYNEQFF. For the CDR3, the DNA is TGTGCCAGCAGCTCGCGAGGACAGGGCACCTACAATGAGCAGTTCTTC. The chain joins TRBV7-9 to TRBJ2-1; 8 nucleotides agree with TRBD1. This CDR3 is built from 16 residues. Germline V gives CDR1 SEHNR, CDR2 FQNEAQ (reference sequence). The trim removed 4 bases at V and 2 bases at J, leaving 7 bases unmatched.

Turning to this clonotype: The likely explanation is a read error, given a far larger clone one base away. The chain uses TRBV6-1 and TRBJ2-7, with D uncertain. Germline CDR1 is MNHNS and CDR2 is SASEGT. The CDR3 spans 12 residues. With 6 bases removed from V and 3 bases from J, the gap between germline ends came to 9 bases. In DNA form, the CDR3 reads TGTGCCAGCAGCGTATCTGGCTACGAGCAGTACTTC. Its translation is CASSVSGYEQYF.

CDR3 sequence: CASTSVGPKETQYF. The CDR3 DNA follows: TGTGCCAGCACCTCAGTCGGGCCGAAGGAGACCCAGTACTTC. This chain connects TRBV12-3 or TRBV12-4 to TRBJ2-5; D unresolved. The CDR3 contains 14 residues. The V gene lost 7 bases and the J gene lost 5 bases, with 17 bases spanning the gap.

This clonotype occurred many times. The chain uses TRBV7-2 and TRBJ1-2; D remains ambiguous. The V gene lost 5 bases and the J gene lost 10 bases, with 20 bases spanning the gap. This CDR3 has 14 amino acids. Germline assignment: CDR1 SGHTA and CDR2 FQGNSA. In DNA, the CDR3 is TGTGCCAGCAGCCTGTACCGGCAGGCGGACGACTACACCTTC. Its protein product is CASSLYRQADDYTF.

At least ten counts were recorded for this clonotype. The chain uses TRBV7-2 and TRBJ2-7, with D hard to call. Germline CDR1 is SGHTA and CDR2 is FQGNSA. Between the trimmed V and J ends, which lost 8 bases and 3 bases, there was a span of 8 bases. The CDR3 is 11 amino acids. CDR3 residues: CASPQVYEQYF. CDR3 nucleotides: TGTGCCAGCCCCCAGGTCTACGAGCAGTACTTC.

Worth noting for this clonotype: A much bigger clone sits one base away, suggesting this may be a read error. The final CDR3 position lacks the conserved phenylalanine or tryptophan, pointing to a likely read error. The chain has TRBV11-3 and TRBJ2-7, with TRBD1 as a possible D gene (6 bases). The V and J ends lost 0 bases and 1 base respectively, with 7 bases between them. The CDR3 runs 14 residues. Per germline, CDR1 SGHNT and CDR2 YENEEA. DNA of the CDR3: TGTGCCAGCAGCTTAGAAGGACAGTCCTACGAGCAGTACCTC. Its translation is CASSLEGQSYEQYL.

This clonotype has a count of ten or more. The genes are TRBV11-2 and TRBJ2-3; TRBD1 might be the D (5 bases). Germline CDR1 SGHAT, CDR2 FQNNGV. V was cut by 1 base and J by 4 bases, with 12 bases left in between. CDR3 length: 15 amino acids. CDR3 sequence (DNA): TGTGCCAGCAGCTTAGCAGGGCGTGTATCAGATACGCAGTATTTT. This sequence encodes CASSLAGRVSDTQYF.

This clonotype was seen repeatedly, ten times or more. CDR3 bases: TGTGCCAGCAGCTTAGCTGGGCAGTACGAACGCCAAGAGACCCAGTACTTC. It specifies CASSLAGQYERQETQYF. The rearrangement joins TRBV11-2 to TRBJ2-5; D is ambiguous. Per germline, CDR1 SGHAT and CDR2 FQNNGV. The CDR3 loop spans 17 amino acids. V was cut by 1 base and J by 1 base, with 16 bases left in between.

Ten or more counts support this clonotype. This chain links TRBV4-1 with TRBJ2-5, with 7 bases fitting TRBD1. CDR1 MGHRA and CDR2 YSYEKL come from the germline V gene. V lost 1 base to trimming and J lost 2 bases; unmatched junction nucleotides: 1. This CDR3 has 14 amino acids. The CDR3 region has the DNA TGCGCCAGCAGCCAAGGGGACAGACAAGAGACCCAGTACTTC. Protein product: CASSQGDRQETQYF.

On this clonotype: A read error may produce the germline difference seen at one junction end. The genes are TRBV28 and TRBJ1-4; no definite D call. Germline lookup yields CDR1 MDHEN and CDR2 SYDVKM. This CDR3 comprises 16 residues. CDR3 nucleotides: TGTGCCAGCAGTTTTGTAACACACTCAACTCATGAAAAACTGTTTTTT. Its protein is CASSFVTHSTHEKLFF.

This clonotype was counted ten times or more. This chain links TRBV20-1 with TRBJ2-2, with TRBD1 matching over 8 bases. From germline, CDR1 is DFQATT and CDR2 SNEGSKA (reference sequence). This CDR3 has 18 residues. V was clipped by 1 base and J by 1 base; unmatched bases: 11. The CDR3 sequence is CSARGRETGVLNTGELFF. The CDR3 coding sequence is TGCAGTGCTAGAGGACGCGAGACAGGGGTTTTGAACACCGGGGAGCTGTTTTTT.

This clonotype occurred many times. This chain uses TRBV20-1 with TRBJ2-3; D not certain. Looked up from germline, CDR1 is DFQATT and CDR2 is SNEGSKA (reference sequence). CDR3 length: 15 residues. V was shortened by 0 bases and J by 8 bases, with 18 bases between the two germline ends. CDR3 bases: TGCAGTGCTAGAGATTTCTTGGCTGTTCGAGGTACGCAGTATTTT. It codes for CSARDFLAVRGTQYF.

This clonotype was counted at least ten times. The chain uses TRBV10-2 and TRBJ2-2, with D unresolved. Germline V lookup: CDR1 WSHSY, CDR2 SAAADI. The CDR3 consists of 12 residues. V lost 3 bases and J lost 6, with 5 bases in between. The CDR3 reads CASSDYPGELFF. CDR3 nucleotides: TGCGCCAGCAGTGATTATCCCGGGGAGCTGTTTTTT.

This clonotype has a count of ten or more. DNA of the CDR3: TGTGCCAGCAGCTTGAGACTAGCGGGGGACGATGAGCAGTTCTTC. Protein sequence: CASSLRLAGDDEQFF. This rearrangement joins TRBV5-6 to TRBJ2-1, with 12 bases lining up with TRBD2. J gave up 8 bases and V 1 base, and 4 bases lay outside the gene matches. CDR1 SGHDT and CDR2 YYEEEE come from the germline V gene. The CDR3 extends over 15 amino acids.

In the case of this clonotype: It may be a read error: a sequence one base away is much more abundant. V and J are TRBV5-1 and TRBJ2-4; 7 nucleotides agree with TRBD2. This CDR3 contains 19 residues. CDR1 is SGHRS and CDR2 is YFSETQ in the germline V gene. In DNA, the CDR3 is TGCGCCAGCAGCTCAGGACTAGGAGGGACCGCTGGGGCCAAAAACATTCAGCACTTC. It is translated as CASSSGLGGTAGAKNIQHF.

At least ten counts were recorded for this clonotype. The chain uses TRBV6-5 and TRBJ2-3, with D perhaps TRBD1 (6 bases). The CDR3 has 17 amino acids. From germline, CDR1 is MNHEY and CDR2 SVGAGI. V gave up 0 bases and J gave up 1 base, with 14 bases separating them. This CDR3 reads CASSYSARGVGTDTQYF. Here the CDR3 DNA reads TGTGCCAGCAGTTACTCGGCCAGGGGAGTGGGCACAGATACGCAGTATTTT.

This clonotype was picked up many times. V and J are TRBV10-3 and TRBJ2-1; perhaps TRBD2 as D (6 bases). There are 12 residues in the CDR3. The germline CDR1 and CDR2 sequences are ENHRY and SYGVKD. V was clipped by 7 bases and J by 9 bases, with 13 bases between them. CDR3 in DNA: TGTGCCATCACCACGACTAGACGTGAGCAGTTCTTC. As protein: CAITTTRREQFF.

At least ten counts were recorded for this clonotype. The chain links TRBV5-6 to TRBJ2-7; TRBD1 agrees at 8 bases. Losses at the gene ends were 4 bases for V and 3 bases for J; bases not matched to a gene: 9. Germline V gives CDR1 SGHDT, CDR2 YYEEEE. The CDR3 totals 15 residues. The CDR3 region has the DNA TGTGCCAGCAGCCAAAACAGGGGGTCTGACTACGAGCAGTACTTC. Its protein product is CASSQNRGSDYEQYF.

This clonotype was counted at least ten times. V is TRBV11-2 and J is TRBJ1-4; D remains unclear. The CDR3 consists of 12 residues. Germline CDR1 SGHAT, CDR2 FQNNGV. Trimming left V 6 bases short and J 7 bases short, with 9 bases between. The CDR3 region has the DNA TGTGCCAGCAGTCCGGCGGCTGAAAAACTGTTTTTT. Translated: CASSPAAEKLFF.

This clonotype has ten or more counts. The chain recombines TRBV27 with TRBJ2-5, with 8 positions matching TRBD1. Trimming removed 4 bases from V and 0 bases from J; junction bases left unmatched: 4. This CDR3 has 15 amino acids. The germline V gene has CDR1 MNHEY and CDR2 SMNVEV (reference sequence). CDR3 DNA: TGTGCCAGCAGTTCGGGGACAGGAAACCAAGAGACCCAGTACTTC. It codes for CASSSGTGNQETQYF.

In its sample, this clonotype was seen many times. The chain recombines TRBV5-1 with TRBJ1-6; D is undetermined. The CDR3 runs 14 residues. Germline values: CDR1 SGHRS, CDR2 YFSETQ. V was trimmed by 4 bases and J by 7 bases, leaving 12 bases between them. The CDR3 region has the DNA TGCGCCAGCAGCCTGGCACGGGAAAATTCACCCCTCCACTTT. This gives the protein CASSLARENSPLHF.

The table lists this clonotype with many counts. V is TRBV20-1 and J is TRBJ1-5; D is perhaps TRBD1 (5 bases). V dropped 6 bases and J dropped 2 bases, with 17 bases sitting between them. The length of the CDR3 is 15 residues. Germline V gives CDR1 DFQATT, CDR2 SNEGSKA (reference sequence). The CDR3 sequence: CSAEGDALGNQPQHF. The CDR3 region has the DNA TGCAGTGCGGAAGGGGACGCCCTTGGCAATCAGCCCCAGCATTTT.